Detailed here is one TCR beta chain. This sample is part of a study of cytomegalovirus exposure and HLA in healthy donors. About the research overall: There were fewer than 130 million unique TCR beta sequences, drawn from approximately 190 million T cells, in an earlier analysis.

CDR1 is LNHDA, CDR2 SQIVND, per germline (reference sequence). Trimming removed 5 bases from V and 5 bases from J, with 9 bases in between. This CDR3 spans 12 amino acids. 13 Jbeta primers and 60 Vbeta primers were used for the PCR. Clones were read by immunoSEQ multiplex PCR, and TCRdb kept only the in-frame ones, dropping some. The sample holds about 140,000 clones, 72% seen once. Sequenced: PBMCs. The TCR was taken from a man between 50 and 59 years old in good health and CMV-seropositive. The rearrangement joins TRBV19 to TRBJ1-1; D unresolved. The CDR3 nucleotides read TGTGCCAGTAGTTTCCAGTATACTGAAGCTTTCTTT. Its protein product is CASSFQYTEAFF.